A single sample is the source of the 10 T cell receptor beta chains below, sequenced in a study of beta chain features in type 1 diabetes. These receptors are not linked to any known antigen. Study-wide results and limits: Type 1 diabetes patients had moderately but significantly shorter TCRB CDR3s in all four CD4+ subsets.

Expressed TCRB transcripts were sequenced because the entire RNA isolate underwent reverse transcription. Sequencing was performed with immunoSEQ multiplex PCR; in TCRdb, only in-frame clones are kept and a portion is missing. Among some 170,000 clones listed, roughly 60% were seen once. The specimen sequenced was naive CD4+ T cells from blood. These receptors all come from a young man with type 1 diabetes.

This clone was seen a handful of times. The genes are TRBV25-1 and TRBJ1-2; D ambiguous. The germline V gene has CDR1 MGHDK and CDR2 SYGVNS. Trimming took 5 bases from V and 7 from J, leaving 14 bases between them. The CDR3 has 13 amino acids. The chain's CDR3 is CASSSPGLFGYTF. CDR3 nucleotides: TGTGCCAGCAGTAGCCCCGGGCTATTTGGCTACACCTTC.

V usage is TRBV7-9 and J usage is TRBJ1-5, with 7 nucleotides matching TRBD1. The CDR3 is 15 residues long. V was pared by 5 bases and J by 5 bases, with 9 bases of the junction left unmatched. Germline V gene data show CDR1 as SEHNR and CDR2 as FQNEAQ (reference sequence). CDR3 sequence reads: CASSVTQGKDQPQHF. The CDR3 bases are TGTGCCAGCAGCGTAACACAGGGGAAGGATCAGCCCCAGCATTTT.

This clone was seen more than once but under ten times. J is TRBJ2-2 and V is TRBV7-9, with D perhaps TRBD1 (6 bases). Germline V CDR1 and CDR2: SEHNR, FQNEAQ (reference sequence). There are 16 residues in the CDR3. The V and J ends lost 6 bases and 2 bases respectively, with 16 bases between them. In DNA form, the CDR3 reads TGTGCCAGCAGGTCAACAACGGGACATAACACCGGGGAGCTGTTTTTT. Its protein product is CASRSTTGHNTGELFF.

This clone has only one observation. The chain links TRBV29-1 to TRBJ1-1; 8 bases map to TRBD1. CDR1 and CDR2 (germline): SQVTM, ANQGSEA. With 6 bases clipped from V and 6 bases from J, the junction kept 9 bases outside the gene matches. This CDR3 has 13 amino acids. Here the CDR3 DNA reads TGCAGCGTCCACCTCGACAGGGGCTCTGAAGCTTTCTTT. Translation gives CSVHLDRGSEAFF.

This chain uses TRBV27 with TRBJ2-3; 9 bases are a match to TRBD2. V shed 4 bases and J 0 bases; nucleotides not matched to a gene: 8. Germline lookup yields CDR1 MNHEY and CDR2 SMNVEV (reference sequence). The CDR3 spans 17 residues. In DNA, the CDR3 is TGTGCCAGCAGTTCGCCGCGGACTAGCGTTAGCACAGATACGCAGTATTTT. Amino acid sequence: CASSSPRTSVSTDTQYF.

The chain joins TRBV5-4 to TRBJ1-1; 8 bases map to TRBD1. The length of the CDR3 is 16 residues. CDR1 SGHNT and CDR2 YYREEE come from the germline V gene (reference sequence). The V and J ends lost 4 bases and 0 bases, in that order; junction bases with no gene match: 8. In DNA, the CDR3 is TGTGCCAGCAGCATCCGACAGGGGCTTCTGAACACTGAAGCTTTCTTT. The encoded protein is CASSIRQGLLNTEAFF.

This rearrangement joins TRBV9 to TRBJ2-2; tentative D call: TRBD1 (7 bases). The CDR3 is 17 amino acids. Germline-derived CDR1 and CDR2 are SGDLS and YYNGEE. The V end was cut by 1 base, the J end by 2 bases, with 15 bases between. This CDR3 reads CASSVFAGQKNTGELFF. In DNA, the CDR3 is TGTGCCAGCAGCGTATTTGCGGGACAGAAAAACACCGGGGAGCTGTTTTTT.

The chain carries TRBV29-1 and TRBJ2-4; D is undetermined. The CDR3 covers 11 residues. The V gene lost 5 bases and the J gene lost 11 bases, with 13 bases spanning the gap. Germline assignment: CDR1 SQVTM and CDR2 ANQGSEA. The CDR3 DNA is TGCAGCGTTTCCGACGGACCTTTTCAGTACTTC. The encoded protein is CSVSDGPFQYF. The entire variable domain, with the rest obtained from reference TRBV29-1 and TRBJ2-4, is as follows: SAVISQKPSRDICQRGTSLTIQCQVDSQVTMMFWYRQQPGQSLTLIATANQGSEATYESGFVIDKFPISRPNLTFSTLTVSNMSPEDSSIYLCSVSDGPFQYFGAGTRLSVL.

The rearrangement links TRBV18 to TRBJ1-1, with 8 bases identical to TRBD1. Losses at the gene ends were 2 bases for V and 8 bases for J; bases not matched to a gene: 7. Germline values: CDR1 KGHSH, CDR2 LQKENI. CDR3 length: 14 residues. In nucleotides, the CDR3 is TGTGCCAGCTCACCAAACAGGGGGAGAGCGGAAGCTTTCTTT. Its protein is CASSPNRGRAEAFF.

The CDR3 here is CASKSRGLVGSPLHF. CDR3 coding DNA: TGTGCCAGCAAATCCAGGGGCTTGGTGGGTTCACCCCTCCACTTT. This sequence joins TRBV5-6 and TRBJ1-6; weak D call: TRBD1 (6 bases). This CDR3 has 15 amino acids. V was pared by 6 bases and J by 9 bases, with 19 bases between. Germline lookup yields CDR1 SGHDT and CDR2 YYEEEE.